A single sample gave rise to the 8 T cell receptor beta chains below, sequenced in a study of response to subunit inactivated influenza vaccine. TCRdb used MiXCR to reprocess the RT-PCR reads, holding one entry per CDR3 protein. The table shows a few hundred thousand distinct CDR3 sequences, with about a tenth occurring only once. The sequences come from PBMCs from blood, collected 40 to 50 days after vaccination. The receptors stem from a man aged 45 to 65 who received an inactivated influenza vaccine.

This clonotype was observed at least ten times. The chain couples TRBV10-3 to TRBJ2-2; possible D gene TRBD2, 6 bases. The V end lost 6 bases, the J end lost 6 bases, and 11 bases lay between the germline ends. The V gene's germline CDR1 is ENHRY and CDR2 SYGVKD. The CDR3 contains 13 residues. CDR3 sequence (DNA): TGTGCCATCAGGAACCGGGACTCCGGGGAGCTGTTTTTT. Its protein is CAIRNRDSGELFF.

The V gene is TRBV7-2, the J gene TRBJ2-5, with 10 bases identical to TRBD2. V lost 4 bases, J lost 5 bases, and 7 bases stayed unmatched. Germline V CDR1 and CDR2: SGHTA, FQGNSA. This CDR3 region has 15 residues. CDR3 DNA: TGTGCCAGCAGCTATACTAGCGGGATTTGGGAGACCCAGTACTTC. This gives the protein CASSYTSGIWETQYF.

The CDR3 sequence is CSARWVGTSDYNEQFF. CDR3 bases: TGCAGTGCTAGATGGGTCGGGACTAGCGATTACAATGAGCAGTTCTTC. This chain uses TRBV20-1 with TRBJ2-1, with 10 bases lining up with TRBD2. Unmatched junction bases numbered 8, after V lost 2 bases and J lost 4 bases. From germline, CDR1 is DFQATT and CDR2 SNEGSKA (reference sequence). The CDR3 is 16 residues long.

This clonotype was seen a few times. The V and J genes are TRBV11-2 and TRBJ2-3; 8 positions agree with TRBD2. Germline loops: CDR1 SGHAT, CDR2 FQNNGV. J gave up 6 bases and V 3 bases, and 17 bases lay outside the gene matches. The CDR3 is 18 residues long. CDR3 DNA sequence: TGTGCCAGCAGCTTTCCTAGCGGGTCTTACATTGGGGTGGATACGCAGTATTTT. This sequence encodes CASSFPSGSYIGVDTQYF.

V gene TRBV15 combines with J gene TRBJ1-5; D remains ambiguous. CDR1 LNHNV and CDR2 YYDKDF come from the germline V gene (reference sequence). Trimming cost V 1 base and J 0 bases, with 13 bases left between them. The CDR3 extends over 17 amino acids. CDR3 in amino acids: CATSRARVPYSNQPQHF. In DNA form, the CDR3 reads TGTGCCACCAGCAGAGCCCGAGTTCCCTATAGCAATCAGCCCCAGCATTTT.

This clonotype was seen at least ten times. DNA of the CDR3: TGTGCCACCAGTGATCCCGGACAGGGCTACGAGCAGTACTTC. Protein product: CATSDPGQGYEQYF. The J gene is TRBJ2-7, the V gene TRBV24-1; the match to TRBD1 covers 8 bases. Trimming removed 3 bases from V and 3 bases from J; junction bases left unmatched: 3. This CDR3 has 14 residues. Per the germline V gene, CDR1 is KGHDR and CDR2 is SFDVKD.

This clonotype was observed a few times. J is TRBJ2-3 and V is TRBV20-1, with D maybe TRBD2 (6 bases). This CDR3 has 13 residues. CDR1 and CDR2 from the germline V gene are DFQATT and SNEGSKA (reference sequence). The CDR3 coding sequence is TGCAGGCCCGGGACTCGCAGCACAGATACGCAGTATTTT. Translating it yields CRPGTRSTDTQYF.

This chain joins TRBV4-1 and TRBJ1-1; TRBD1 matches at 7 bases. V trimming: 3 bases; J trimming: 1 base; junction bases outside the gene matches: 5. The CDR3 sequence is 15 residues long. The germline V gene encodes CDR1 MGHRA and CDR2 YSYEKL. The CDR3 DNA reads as TGCGCCAGCAGCCACTACAGGGGTGAGAACACTGAAGCTTTCTTT. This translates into CASSHYRGENTEAFF.